In this sample, the clone carrying this T cell receptor (beta chain) turned up a few times. The antigen is undetermined. These data are taken from a study of T cell repertoires in cytomegalovirus infection. The overall study: Recently identified HLA-C-restricted and well-studied HLA-B-restricted CMV epitopes were used. It was the public TCR beta signatures that indicated both CMV infection and matching HLA type. Findings and limits, study-wide: Within the response measured ex vivo, HLA-C-restricted CMV-specific TCR beta clonotypes were dominant. The study identified carriers of CMV plus the relevant HLA from cumulative public TCR beta family frequency.

TCRdb re-called the reads with MiXCR, one entry per CDR3 protein. This sample carries about 920,000 distinct CDR3 sequences, roughly 30% of them seen once, and the ten largest clones take around an eighth. The sequence came from a human donor in good health (CMV status not recorded). Some clones in this sample may be carry-over from other donors' samples. The starting material was cultured CD8+ T cells from PBMCs, obtained from culture after CMV antigen stimulation.

CDR3 residues: CASSRTEANTEAFF. The CDR3 nucleotides read TGTGCCAGCAGCCGGACAGAAGCCAACACTGAAGCTTTCTTT. The V and J genes are TRBV6-1 and TRBJ1-1; D possibly corresponds to TRBD1 (6 bases). The germline V gene encodes CDR1 MNHNS and CDR2 SASEGT. Trimming removed 6 bases at V and 2 bases at J, with 13 bases between. There are 14 residues in the CDR3.